The T cell receptor (beta chain) under discussion was sequenced for a study of blood T cells in healthy people across ages. The germline V gene encodes CDR1 DFQATT and CDR2 SNEGSKA (reference sequence). Trimming removed 3 bases from V and 5 bases from J; junction bases left unmatched: 9. CDR3 length equals 15 residues. A second PCR of 7 to 11 cycles used a sample-barcoded 5' primer and a J-beta primer mix. TCRdb processed the 5' RACE reads anew with MiXCR; each CDR3 protein has one entry. The sample carries under 1,000,000 distinct CDR3 sequences, about half recorded once. The individuals who served as donors were healthy Caucasians living in Russia, aged about 6 to 95.

The TCR sequence derives from a man older than 75 in good health. Sequencing was performed on blood. The chain employs TRBV20-1 and TRBJ2-1; the match to TRBD2 covers 8 bases. CDR3 sequence reads: CSASPGGRGHNEQFF. In DNA, the CDR3 is TGCAGTGCTAGCCCGGGAGGGAGGGGTCACAATGAGCAGTTCTTC.